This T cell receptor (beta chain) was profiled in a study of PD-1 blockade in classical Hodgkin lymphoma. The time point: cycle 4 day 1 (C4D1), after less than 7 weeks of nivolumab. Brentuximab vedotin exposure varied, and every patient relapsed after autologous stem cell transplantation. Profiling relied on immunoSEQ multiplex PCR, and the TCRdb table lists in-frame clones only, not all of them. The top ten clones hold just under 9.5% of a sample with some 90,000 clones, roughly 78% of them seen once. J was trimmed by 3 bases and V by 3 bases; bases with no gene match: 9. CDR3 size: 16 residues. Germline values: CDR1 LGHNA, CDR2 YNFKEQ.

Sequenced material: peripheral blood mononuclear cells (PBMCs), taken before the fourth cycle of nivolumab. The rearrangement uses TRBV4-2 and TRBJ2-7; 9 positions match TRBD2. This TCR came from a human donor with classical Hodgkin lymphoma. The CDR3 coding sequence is TGTGCCAGCAGCCAGAACATAGCGGGAGAGGGCTACGAGCAGTACTTC. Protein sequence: CASSQNIAGEGYEQYF.